The present entry profiles one T cell receptor (beta chain) with its context. The study separated CD4+ cells into CD45RA+ naive and CD45RA-negative memory subsets. The CDR3 runs 17 residues. The germline V and J ends were trimmed by 4 bases and 2 bases, with 22 bases remaining between them. Germline CDR1 is SQVTM and CDR2 is ANQGSEA. For every subset, genomic DNA was evenly distributed across several immunoSEQ plates. Assay: immunoSEQ multiplex PCR; the TCRdb copy retains only in-frame clones and omits some. This sample has approximately 1,500,000 clones, with 95% to 99% found just once. These data belong to a study of shared clonotypes between healthy human individuals. Overall study context: The study enrolled two women and a few men aged 18 to 49.

The sequencing input was naive CD4+ T cells sorted from blood. The subset was: CD45RA+ positively selected. This TCR was sampled from a man aged 25-45 years in good health. The chain employs TRBV29-1 and TRBJ2-3; D remains ambiguous. The CDR3 bases are TGCAGCGTTGCTAGAAAACTGAGCACACGATACACAGATACGCAGTATTTT. The encoded protein is CSVARKLSTRYTDTQYF.